This T cell receptor (beta chain) was observed in a study of blood T cells in healthy people across ages. Background on the study: About one barcoded TCR beta cDNA was captured per two T cells. Study-level results: Both higher diversity and more naive CD4+ cells marked long-lived donors when set against aged donors.

Healthy individuals of Caucasian origin from Russia, aged about 6 to 90, served as donors. The draw of peripheral blood yielded ten milliliters from each donor. The authors ran a second PCR of about 6 to 11 cycles using a sample-barcoded 5' primer and a J-beta primer mix. TCRdb analysed the 5' RACE reads with MiXCR anew, one entry per CDR3 protein. There are 1.5 million to 2 million distinct CDR3 sequences in the sample; around 50% occur only once, and around 2.1% lies in the top ten. Of note for this clonotype: Its specificity is unknown.

The CDR3 spans 15 residues. Germline V gene sequence: CDR1 MNHEY, CDR2 SVGEGT. V was shortened by 4 bases and J by 7 bases, with 17 bases between the two germline ends. The J gene is TRBJ2-1, the V gene TRBV6-2 or TRBV6-3; D is tentatively TRBD1 or TRBD2 (5 bases each). The clonotype originates from a woman in her 40s in good health. Material: blood. The CDR3 loop is CASSSPGRRSNEQFF. In nucleotides, the CDR3 is TGTGCCAGCAGTTCCCCGGGACGGAGGTCAAATGAGCAGTTCTTC.